Sequencing of this T cell receptor (beta chain) was carried out in a study of T cell responses to AZD1222 COVID-19 vaccine (dated by TCRdb to the early 2020s). In terms of the full investigation: AZD1222 recipients given second doses at about 4 weeks or at about 12 weeks were pooled, since spike-specific TCR depth and breadth were not found to differ between the two schedules. TCR sequencing covered roughly 230 trial participants: some 210 given two doses of AZD1222 and approximately 25 given two doses of MenACWY control vaccine. Trial participants were enrolled by age into 18-55, 56-69 and 70-plus year subgroups, with about 150, 28 and 57 TCR-sequenced participants respectively. What the research found in general, with its limitations: A significant rise in spike-specific TCR breadth and depth was observed after two AZD1222 doses relative to day 0 and relative to MenACWY recipients. Because no day 14 peak-response samples were available, the repertoires could be characterized only after the peak T cell response. Reportedly, almost half of the unique spike-specific TCRs recognized epitopes lying outside the regions that are mutated in the B.1.351 and B.1.1.7 variants. Most participants were white British and females outnumbered males, and the authors suggested that clonal diversity may have been underestimated. Vaccine-associated CD4 TCRs spanned the whole spike protein, with dominant responses in regions 160-218 and 743-854. Conclusions about previously exposed vaccinees are limited because only six or seven AZD1222 recipients were SARS-CoV-2 seropositive at baseline. In the small 56-69-year group, the increase in depth fell short of significance, most likely because of low power.

The CDR3 regions of human TCRbeta chains were subjected to immunosequencing. The paper's processing steps were these. Repertoire TCRs were checked for matches against a reference library of SARS-CoV-2-specific TCRs that had been generated using the MIRA antigen-specificity platform. Breadth was defined as the fraction of unique TCRs that were SARS-CoV-2-associated, and depth was defined as the fraction of total T cells that were SARS-CoV-2-associated. Using the MIRA data, each spike-specific TCR was assigned both to the spike region to which the TCR was reactive and to a CD4 or CD8 class. Log10-transformed breadth and depth values were compared by one-way ANOVA with Sidak's multiple comparisons tests. Held by TCRdb, this immuneACCESS table contains in-frame sequences only and omits some clones. Under half of the omission traces to an unresolved V gene where checked; the cause of the rest is unknown. The V and J calls and clone size come from that table; D and trimming were worked out from the DNA. Within this sample are over 95,000 clones, with more than 75% of them counted one time only. The ten largest clones take up 2.8% of the sample.

Worth noting for this clone: The target of this receptor is not known. No much larger clone exists at a distance of one base, and base qualities are not known.

Including cysteine and phenylalanine, the CDR3 has 18 amino acids. The sequence is cut down to CDR3 DNA, 54 bases in frame from base 1. CDR1 and CDR2 were assigned from the germline V gene (reference sequence) as SEHNR and FQNEAQ. V lost 2 bases and J lost 0 bases, and the count of bases not matched to a germline gene is 8. Interpreted using the paper, the time point label stands for: baseline before first vaccination. Samples from vaccinated people were obtained from the UK trials COV001 and COV002, which included a single-blind randomized controlled phase 2/3 trial of AZD1222 (ChAdOx1 nCoV-19) in healthy adults. Trial participant PBMC samples were collected at day 0 and day 28 after the second dose for TCRbeta chain sequencing.

This clonotype was sampled from an adult in good health. The specimen was peripheral blood, collected on day 0 of AZD1222 vaccination. The V and J genes are TRBV7-9 and TRBJ2-1; TRBD2 lines up with 9 middle nucleotides. CDR3 loop: CASSLPGLAGYSYNEQFF. The nucleotide sequence reads TGTGCCAGCAGCTTACCGGGGCTAGCGGGATACTCCTACAATGAGCAGTTCTTC. Reference TRBV7-9 and TRBJ2-1 proteins supply the regions before and after the CDR3; the full variable domain is: DTGVSQNPRHKITKRGQNVTFRCDPISEHNRLYWYRQTLGQGPEFLTYFQNEAQLEKSRLLSDRFSAERPKGSFSTLEIQRTEQGDSAMYLCASSLPGLAGYSYNEQFFGPGTRLTVL.